This T cell receptor (beta chain) stems from a study of blood T cell repertoires in COVID-19. The wider study: The United States, Italy and Spain supplied acute and convalescent COVID-19 samples. The cDNA or gDNA used as material had been derived from T cells, B-cell-depleted T cells, or PBMCs.

Germline V gene data show CDR1 as ENHRY and CDR2 as SYGVKD. After removal of 3 bases from V and 5 bases from J, the junction contained 5 bases not matched to a gene. The length of the CDR3 is 15 residues. In the original workflow: Reference gene primer amplification yielded estimated nucleated cell counts. The method was immunoSEQ multiplex PCR; TCRdb's version includes in-frame clones alone and lacks a portion of them. The D gene and trimming were derived from the DNA, and the V and J assignments and clone size from that table. The sample shows approximately 160,000 clones, around 80% of them seen only once.

The sequencing input was peripheral blood. The sequence was collected from a woman of 80 years or more with acute or convalescent COVID-19. This rearrangement joins TRBV10-3 to TRBJ2-5, with TRBD2 matching 11 bases. This CDR3 reads CAISEGLAGGETQYF. The CDR3 DNA reads as TGTGCCATCAGTGAAGGGCTAGCGGGGGGTGAGACCCAGTACTTC.